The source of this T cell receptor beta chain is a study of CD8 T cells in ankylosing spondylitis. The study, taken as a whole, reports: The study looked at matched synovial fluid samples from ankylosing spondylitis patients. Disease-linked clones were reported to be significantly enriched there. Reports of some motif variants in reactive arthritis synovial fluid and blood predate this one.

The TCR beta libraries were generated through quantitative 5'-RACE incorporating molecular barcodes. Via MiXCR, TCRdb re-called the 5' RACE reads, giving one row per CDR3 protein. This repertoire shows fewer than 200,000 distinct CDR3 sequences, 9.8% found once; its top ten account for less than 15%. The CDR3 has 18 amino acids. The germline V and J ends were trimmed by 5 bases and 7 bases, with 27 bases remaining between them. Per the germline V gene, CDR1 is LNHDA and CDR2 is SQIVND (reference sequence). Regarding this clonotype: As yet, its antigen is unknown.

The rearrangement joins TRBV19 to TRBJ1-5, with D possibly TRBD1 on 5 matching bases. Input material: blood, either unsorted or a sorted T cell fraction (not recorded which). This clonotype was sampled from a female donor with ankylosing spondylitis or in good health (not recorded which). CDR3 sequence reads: CASSPGAFGPRWGQPQHF. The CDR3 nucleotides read TGTGCCAGTAGTCCGGGTGCCTTCGGACCCCGATGGGGGCAGCCCCAGCATTTT.